The sequence of this T cell receptor (beta chain) was determined in a study of PD-1 blockade in mismatch repair-deficient tumors. V was cut by 0 bases and J by 12 bases, with 24 bases left in between. This CDR3 is 16 amino acids long. In germline, CDR1 is GTSNPN, CDR2 SVGIG (reference sequence). Study-wide findings and caveats: Tumor-resident clones, often absent from pretreatment blood, expanded after pembrolizumab and then contracted.

The TCR-sequenced patients were three responders to pembrolizumab. Comment on this clone: Its specificity is not known.

Profiled with immunoSEQ multiplex PCR; TCRdb holds only in-frame clones, not every one. Of around 130,000 clones detected, about 90% appear once; the ten largest clones hold 10% to 15%. The rearrangement joins TRBV30 to TRBJ2-1, with D possibly matching TRBD2 (6 bases). The sample in question was peripheral blood, obtained 70 to 72 weeks after starting pembrolizumab. The receptor's source is an adult with mismatch repair-deficient cancer. The CDR3 region has the DNA TGTGCCTGGAGTGTACTTTCCGGGGGTCTACGAGTGGGGCAGTTCTTC. It yields the protein CAWSVLSGGLRVGQFF.